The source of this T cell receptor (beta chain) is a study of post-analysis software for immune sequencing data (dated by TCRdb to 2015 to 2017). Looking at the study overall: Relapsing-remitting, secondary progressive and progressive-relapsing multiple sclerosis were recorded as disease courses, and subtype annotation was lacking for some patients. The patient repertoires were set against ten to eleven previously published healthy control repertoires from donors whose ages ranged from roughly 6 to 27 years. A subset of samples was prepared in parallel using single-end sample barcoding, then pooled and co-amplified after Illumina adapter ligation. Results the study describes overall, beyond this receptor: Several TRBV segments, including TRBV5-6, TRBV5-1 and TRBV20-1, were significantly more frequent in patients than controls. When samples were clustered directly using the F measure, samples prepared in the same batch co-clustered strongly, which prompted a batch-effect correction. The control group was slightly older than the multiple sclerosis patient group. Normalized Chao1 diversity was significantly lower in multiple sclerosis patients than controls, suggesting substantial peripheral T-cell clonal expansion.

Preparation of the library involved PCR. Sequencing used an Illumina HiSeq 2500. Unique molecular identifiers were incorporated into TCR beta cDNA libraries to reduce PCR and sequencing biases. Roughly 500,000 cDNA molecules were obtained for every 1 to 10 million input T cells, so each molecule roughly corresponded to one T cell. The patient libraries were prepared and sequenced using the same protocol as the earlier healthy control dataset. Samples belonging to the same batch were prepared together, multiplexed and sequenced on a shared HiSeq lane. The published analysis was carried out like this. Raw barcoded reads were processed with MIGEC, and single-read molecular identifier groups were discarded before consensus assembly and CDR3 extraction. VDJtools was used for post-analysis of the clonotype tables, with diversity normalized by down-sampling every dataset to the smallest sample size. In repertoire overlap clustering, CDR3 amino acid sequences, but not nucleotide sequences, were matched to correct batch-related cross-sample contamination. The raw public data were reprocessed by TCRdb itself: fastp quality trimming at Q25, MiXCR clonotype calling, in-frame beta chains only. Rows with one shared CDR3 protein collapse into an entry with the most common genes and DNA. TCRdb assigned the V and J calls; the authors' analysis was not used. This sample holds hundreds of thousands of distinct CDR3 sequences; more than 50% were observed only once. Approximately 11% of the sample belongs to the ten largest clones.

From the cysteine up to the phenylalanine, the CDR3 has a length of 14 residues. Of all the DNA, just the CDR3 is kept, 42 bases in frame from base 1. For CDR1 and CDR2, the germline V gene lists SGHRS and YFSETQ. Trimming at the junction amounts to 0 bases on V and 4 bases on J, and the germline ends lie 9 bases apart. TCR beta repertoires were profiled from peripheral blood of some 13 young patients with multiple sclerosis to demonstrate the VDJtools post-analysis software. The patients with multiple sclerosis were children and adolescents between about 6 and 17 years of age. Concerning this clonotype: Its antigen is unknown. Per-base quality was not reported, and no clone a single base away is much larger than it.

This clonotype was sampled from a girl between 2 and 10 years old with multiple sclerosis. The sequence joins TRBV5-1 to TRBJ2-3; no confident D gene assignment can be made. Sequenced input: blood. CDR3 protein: CASSLAGPADTQYF. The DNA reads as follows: TGCGCCAGCAGCTTGGCCGGGCCCGCAGATACGCAGTATTTT.